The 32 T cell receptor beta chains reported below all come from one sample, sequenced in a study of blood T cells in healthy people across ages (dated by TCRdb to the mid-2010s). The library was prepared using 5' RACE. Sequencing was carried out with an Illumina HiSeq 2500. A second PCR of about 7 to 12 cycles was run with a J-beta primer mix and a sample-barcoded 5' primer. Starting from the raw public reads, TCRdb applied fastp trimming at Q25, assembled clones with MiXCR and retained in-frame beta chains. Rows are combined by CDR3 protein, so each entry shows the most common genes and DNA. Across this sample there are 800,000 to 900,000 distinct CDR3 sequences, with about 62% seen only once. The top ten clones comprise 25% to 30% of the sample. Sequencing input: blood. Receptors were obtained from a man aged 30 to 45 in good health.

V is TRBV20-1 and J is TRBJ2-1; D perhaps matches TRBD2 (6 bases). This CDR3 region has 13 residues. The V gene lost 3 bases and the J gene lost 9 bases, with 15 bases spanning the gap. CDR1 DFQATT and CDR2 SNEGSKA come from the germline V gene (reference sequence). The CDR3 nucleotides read TGCAGTGCTAGTACGGCGGGGTGGGGTGAGCAGTTCTTC. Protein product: CSASTAGWGEQFF.

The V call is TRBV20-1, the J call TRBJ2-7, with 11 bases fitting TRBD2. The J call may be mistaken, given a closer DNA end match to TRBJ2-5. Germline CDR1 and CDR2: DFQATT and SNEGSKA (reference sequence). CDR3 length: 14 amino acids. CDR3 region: CSVAGGQYRETQYF. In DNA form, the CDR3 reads TGCAGTGTAGCGGGGGGGCAGTATCGGGAGACCCAGTACTTC.

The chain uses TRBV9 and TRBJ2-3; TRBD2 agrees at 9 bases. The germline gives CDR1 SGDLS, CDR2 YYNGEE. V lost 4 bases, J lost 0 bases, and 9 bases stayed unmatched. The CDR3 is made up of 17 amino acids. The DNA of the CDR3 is TGTGCCAGCAGCTCGAGAGCGGGGGGCACTAGCACAGATACGCAGTATTTT. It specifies CASSSRAGGTSTDTQYF.

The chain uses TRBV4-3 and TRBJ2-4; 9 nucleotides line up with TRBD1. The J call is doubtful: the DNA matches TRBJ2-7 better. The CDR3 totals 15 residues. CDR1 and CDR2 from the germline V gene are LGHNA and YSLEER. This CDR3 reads CASSQVGQGNYEQYF. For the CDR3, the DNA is TGCGCCAGCAGCCAAGTGGGACAGGGTAACTACGAGCAGTACTTC.

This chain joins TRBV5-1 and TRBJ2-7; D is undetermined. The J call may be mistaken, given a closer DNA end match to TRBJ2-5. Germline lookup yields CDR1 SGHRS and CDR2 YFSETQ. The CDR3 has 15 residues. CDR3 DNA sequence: TGCGCCAGCAGCTTGACACCGAGGTCCCGGGAGACCCAGTACTTC. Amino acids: CASSLTPRSRETQYF.

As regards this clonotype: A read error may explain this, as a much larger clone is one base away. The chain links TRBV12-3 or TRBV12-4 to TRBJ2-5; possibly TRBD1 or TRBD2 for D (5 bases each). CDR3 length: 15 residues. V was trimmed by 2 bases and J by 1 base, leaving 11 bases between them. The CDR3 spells CASSLRGSSQETQYF. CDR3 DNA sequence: TGTGCCAGCAGTTTACGGGGCAGCTCCCAAGAGACCCAGTACTTC.

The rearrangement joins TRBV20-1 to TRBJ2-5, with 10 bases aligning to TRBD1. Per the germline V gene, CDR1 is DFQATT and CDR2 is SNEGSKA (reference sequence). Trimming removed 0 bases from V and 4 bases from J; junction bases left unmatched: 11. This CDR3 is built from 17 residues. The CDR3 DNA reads TGCAGTGCTAGAGATCCTACCGGGACAGGGGTGGTAGAGACCCAGTACTTC. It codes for CSARDPTGTGVVETQYF.

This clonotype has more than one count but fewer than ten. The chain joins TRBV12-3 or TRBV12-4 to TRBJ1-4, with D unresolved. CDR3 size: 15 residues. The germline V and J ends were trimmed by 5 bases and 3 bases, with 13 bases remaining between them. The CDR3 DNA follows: TGTGCCAGCAGTCCAGACACGGGTGCTAATGAAAAACTGTTTTTT. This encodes CASSPDTGANEKLFF.

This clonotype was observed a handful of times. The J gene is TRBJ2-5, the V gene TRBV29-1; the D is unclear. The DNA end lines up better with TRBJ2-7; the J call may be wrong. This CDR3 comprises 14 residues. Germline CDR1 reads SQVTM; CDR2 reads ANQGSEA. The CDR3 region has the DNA TGCAGCGTTGAAGAACCCTTCGAAAGACGCGAGCAGTACTTC. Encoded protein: CSVEEPFERREQYF.

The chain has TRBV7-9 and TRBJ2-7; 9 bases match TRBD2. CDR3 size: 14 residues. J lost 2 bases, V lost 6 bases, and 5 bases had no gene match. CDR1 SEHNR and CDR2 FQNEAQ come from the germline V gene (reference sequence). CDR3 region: CASSRTSVTYEQYF. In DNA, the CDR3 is TGTGCCAGCAGTCGGACTAGCGTAACCTACGAGCAGTACTTC.

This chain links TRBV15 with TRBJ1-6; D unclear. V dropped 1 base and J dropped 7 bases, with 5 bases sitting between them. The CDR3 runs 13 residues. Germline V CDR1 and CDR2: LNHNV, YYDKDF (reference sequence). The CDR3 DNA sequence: TGTGCCACCAGCAGAGCGTTGAATTCACCCCTCCACTTT. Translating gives CATSRALNSPLHF.

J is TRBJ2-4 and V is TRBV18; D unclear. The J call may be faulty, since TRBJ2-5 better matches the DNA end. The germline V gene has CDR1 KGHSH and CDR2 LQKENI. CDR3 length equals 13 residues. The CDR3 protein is CASSPRNLETQYF. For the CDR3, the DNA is TGTGCCAGCTCACCACGGAATCTGGAGACCCAGTACTTC.

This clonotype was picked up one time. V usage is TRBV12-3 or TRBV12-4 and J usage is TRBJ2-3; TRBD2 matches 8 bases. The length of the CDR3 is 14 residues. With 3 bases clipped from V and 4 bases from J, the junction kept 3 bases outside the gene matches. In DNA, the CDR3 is TGTGCCAGCAGTTTTAGAGCGGGGGCAGATACGCAGTATTTT. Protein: CASSFRAGADTQYF.

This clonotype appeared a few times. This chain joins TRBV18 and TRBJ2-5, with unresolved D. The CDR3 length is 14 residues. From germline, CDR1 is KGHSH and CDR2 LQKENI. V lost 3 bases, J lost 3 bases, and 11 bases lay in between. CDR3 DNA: TGTGCCAGCTCACCGAGGAGCGAAAAAGAGACCCAGTACTTC. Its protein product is CASSPRSEKETQYF. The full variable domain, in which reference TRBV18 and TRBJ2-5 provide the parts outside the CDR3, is NAGVMQNPRHLVRRRGQEARLRCSPMKGHSHVYWYRQLPEEGLKFMVYLQKENIIDESGMPKERFSAEFPKEGPSILRIQQVVRGDSAAYFCASSPRSEKETQYFGPGTRLLVL.

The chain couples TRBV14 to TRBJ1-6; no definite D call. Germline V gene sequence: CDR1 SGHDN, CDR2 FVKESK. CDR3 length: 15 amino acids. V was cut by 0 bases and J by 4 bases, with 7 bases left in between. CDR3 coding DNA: TGTGCCAGCAGCCAAGATAACGAGTATAATTCACCCCTCCACTTT. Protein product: CASSQDNEYNSPLHF.

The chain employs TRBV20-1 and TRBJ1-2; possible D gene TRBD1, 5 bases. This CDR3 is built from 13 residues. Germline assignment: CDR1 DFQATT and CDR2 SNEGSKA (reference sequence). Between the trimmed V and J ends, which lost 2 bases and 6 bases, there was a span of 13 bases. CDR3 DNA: TGCAGTGCTAGACCGCAATCGACAGATGGCTACACCTTC. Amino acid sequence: CSARPQSTDGYTF.

DNA of the CDR3: TGTGCCAGCAGTTCCCACGGACAGCTGAACAATGAGCAGTACTTC. It specifies CASSSHGQLNNEQYF. The chain uses TRBV7-8 and TRBJ2-1; possible D gene TRBD1, 6 bases. The DNA end is a closer match to TRBJ2-7, so the J assignment may be wrong. The CDR3 is 15 amino acids. The germline CDR1 and CDR2 sequences are SGHVS and FQNEAQ.

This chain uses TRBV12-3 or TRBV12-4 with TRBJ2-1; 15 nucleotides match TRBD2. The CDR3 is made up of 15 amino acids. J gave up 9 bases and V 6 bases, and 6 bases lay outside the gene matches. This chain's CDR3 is CASSLGTSGGLEQFF. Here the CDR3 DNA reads TGTGCCAGCAGCCTCGGGACTAGCGGGGGGCTTGAGCAGTTCTTC.

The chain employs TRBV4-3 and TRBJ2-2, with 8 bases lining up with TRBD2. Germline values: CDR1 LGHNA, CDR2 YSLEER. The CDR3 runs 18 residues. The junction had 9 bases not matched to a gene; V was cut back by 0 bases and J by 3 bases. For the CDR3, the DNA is TGCGCCAGCAGCCAAGATACCCGGGGGGGCCTTGACACCGGGGAGCTGTTTTTT. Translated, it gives CASSQDTRGGLDTGELFF.

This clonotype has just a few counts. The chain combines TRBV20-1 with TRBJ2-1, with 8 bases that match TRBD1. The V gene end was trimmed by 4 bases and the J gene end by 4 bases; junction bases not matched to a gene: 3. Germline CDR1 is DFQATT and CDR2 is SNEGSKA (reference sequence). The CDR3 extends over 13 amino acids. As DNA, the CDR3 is TGCAGTGCTATAGGACAGGGATACAATGAGCAGTTCTTC. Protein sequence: CSAIGQGYNEQFF.

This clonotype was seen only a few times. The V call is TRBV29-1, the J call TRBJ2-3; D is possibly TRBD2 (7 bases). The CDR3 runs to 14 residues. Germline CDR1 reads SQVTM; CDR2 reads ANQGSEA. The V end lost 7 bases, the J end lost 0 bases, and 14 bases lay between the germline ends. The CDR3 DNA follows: TGCAGCGCCCGGGGGGCCACTAGCACAGATACGCAGTATTTT. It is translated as CSARGATSTDTQYF.

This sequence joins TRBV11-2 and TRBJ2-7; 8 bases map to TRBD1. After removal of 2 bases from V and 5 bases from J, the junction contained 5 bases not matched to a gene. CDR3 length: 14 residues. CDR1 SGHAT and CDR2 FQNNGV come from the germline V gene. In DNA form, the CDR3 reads TGTGCCAGCAGCTTACGGACAGGGTACGACGAGCAGTACTTC. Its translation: CASSLRTGYDEQYF.

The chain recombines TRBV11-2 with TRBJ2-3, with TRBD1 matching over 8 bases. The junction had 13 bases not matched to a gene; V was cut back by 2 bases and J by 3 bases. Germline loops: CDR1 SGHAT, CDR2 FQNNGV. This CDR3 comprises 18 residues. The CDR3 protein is CASSLLRHRGRGTDTQYF. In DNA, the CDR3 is TGTGCCAGCAGCTTATTACGACACAGGGGGAGAGGGACAGATACGCAGTATTTT.

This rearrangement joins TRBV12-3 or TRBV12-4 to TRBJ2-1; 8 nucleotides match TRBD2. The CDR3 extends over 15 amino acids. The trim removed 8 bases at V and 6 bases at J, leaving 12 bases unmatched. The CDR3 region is CASGQGRAGVNEQFF. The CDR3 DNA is TGTGCCAGCGGCCAAGGACGAGCGGGGGTCAATGAGCAGTTCTTC.

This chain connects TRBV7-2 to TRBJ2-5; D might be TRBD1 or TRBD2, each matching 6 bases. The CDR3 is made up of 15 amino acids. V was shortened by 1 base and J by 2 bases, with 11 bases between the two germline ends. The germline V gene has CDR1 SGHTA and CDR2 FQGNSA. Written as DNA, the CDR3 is TGTGCCAGCAGCTTAGGTTTAGGGGGGCAAGAGACCCAGTACTTC. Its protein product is CASSLGLGGQETQYF.

CDR3 bases: TGTGCCAGCAGTTGGAGAGGACTTGAGCCTAGCACAGATACGCAGTATTTT. It codes for CASSWRGLEPSTDTQYF. The gene calls are TRBV6-2 or TRBV6-3 and TRBJ2-3; the D gene is possibly TRBD2 (5 bases). The germline V gene has CDR1 MNHEY and CDR2 SVGEGT. This CDR3 spans 17 amino acids. Trimming removed 4 bases at V and 0 bases at J, with 17 bases between.

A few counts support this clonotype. This CDR3 is CASNLQPTGPSYEQYF. The CDR3 nucleotides are TGCGCCAGCAACCTACAGCCGACGGGGCCATCCTACGAGCAGTACTTC. V gene TRBV5-1 combines with J gene TRBJ2-7; possibly TRBD1 or TRBD2 for D (5 bases each). The V and J ends lost 6 bases and 1 base respectively, with 20 bases between them. The CDR3 contains 16 residues. The germline gives CDR1 SGHRS, CDR2 YFSETQ.

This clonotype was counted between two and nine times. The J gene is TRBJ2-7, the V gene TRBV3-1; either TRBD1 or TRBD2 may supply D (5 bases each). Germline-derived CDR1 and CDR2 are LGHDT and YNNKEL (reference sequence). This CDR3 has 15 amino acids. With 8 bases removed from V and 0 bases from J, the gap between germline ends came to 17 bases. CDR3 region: CASSPGAGSSYEQYF. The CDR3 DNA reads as TGTGCCAGCTCCCCCGGGGCAGGCAGCTCCTACGAGCAGTACTTC.

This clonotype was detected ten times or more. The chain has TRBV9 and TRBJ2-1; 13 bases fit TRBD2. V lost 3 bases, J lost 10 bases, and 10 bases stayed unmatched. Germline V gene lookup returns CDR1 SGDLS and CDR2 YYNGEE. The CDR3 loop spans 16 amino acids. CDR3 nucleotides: TGTGCCAGCAGCGCGAGACTAGCGGGGGGCCTGGAGGAGCAGTTCTTC. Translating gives CASSARLAGGLEEQFF. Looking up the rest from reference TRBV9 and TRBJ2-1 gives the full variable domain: DSGVTQTPKHLITATGQRVTLRCSPRSGDLSVYWYQQSLDQGLQFLIQYYNGEERAKGNILERFSAQQFPDLHSELNLSSLELGDSALYFCASSARLAGGLEEQFFGPGTRLTVL.

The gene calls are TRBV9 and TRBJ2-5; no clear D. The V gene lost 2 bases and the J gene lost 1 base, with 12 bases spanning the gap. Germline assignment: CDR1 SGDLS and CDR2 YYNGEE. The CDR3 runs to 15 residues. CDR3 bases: TGTGCCAGCAGCGTCTATTTAGGACCCCAAGAGACCCAGTACTTC. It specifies CASSVYLGPQETQYF.

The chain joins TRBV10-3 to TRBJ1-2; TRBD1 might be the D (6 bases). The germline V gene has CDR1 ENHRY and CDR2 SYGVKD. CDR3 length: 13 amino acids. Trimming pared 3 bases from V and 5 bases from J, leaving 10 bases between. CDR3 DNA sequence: TGTGCCATCAGTGAAGGCAGGGGATATGGCTACACCTTC. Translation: CAISEGRGYGYTF.

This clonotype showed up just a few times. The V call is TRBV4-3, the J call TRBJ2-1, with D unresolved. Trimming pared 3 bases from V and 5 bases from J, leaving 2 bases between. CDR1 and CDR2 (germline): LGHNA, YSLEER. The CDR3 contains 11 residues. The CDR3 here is CASSHDNEQFF. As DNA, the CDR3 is TGCGCCAGCAGCCATGACAATGAGCAGTTCTTC.